This T cell receptor (beta chain) came from a study of blood T cell repertoires in COVID-19. Only in-frame clones appear in the TCRdb table, and some are missing; sequencing was by immunoSEQ multiplex PCR. The sample has fewer than 450,000 clones, 88% seen once. The sample comprised PBMCs or T cells enriched from blood (not recorded which). The clonotype comes from a woman in her 40s with acute COVID-19.

The CDR3 here is CASSTPGRGADDDTQYF. The CDR3 DNA follows: TGTGCCAGCAGCACCCCTGGGCGGGGGGCCGACGATGACACGCAGTATTTT. The chain employs TRBV7-6 and TRBJ2-3; 8 nucleotides align to TRBD2. The junction had 19 bases not matched to a gene; V was cut back by 5 bases and J by 9 bases. Germline V gene data show CDR1 as SGHVS and CDR2 as FNYEAQ. This CDR3 region has 17 residues.